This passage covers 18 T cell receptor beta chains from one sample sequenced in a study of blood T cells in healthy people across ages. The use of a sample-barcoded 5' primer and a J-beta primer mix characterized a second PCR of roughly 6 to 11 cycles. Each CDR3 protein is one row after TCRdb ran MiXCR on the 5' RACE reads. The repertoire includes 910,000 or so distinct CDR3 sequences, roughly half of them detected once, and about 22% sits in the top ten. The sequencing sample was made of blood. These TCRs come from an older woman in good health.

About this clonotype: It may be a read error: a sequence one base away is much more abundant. The CDR3 region has the DNA TGCAGTGCTTACCGGGACAGCTACGAGCAGTTCTTC. The encoded protein is CSAYRDSYEQFF. The chain recombines TRBV20-1 with TRBJ2-1; 7 nucleotides align to TRBD1. This CDR3 region has 12 residues. The V gene end was trimmed by 5 bases and the J gene end by 10 bases; junction bases not matched to a gene: 8. Germline loops: CDR1 DFQATT, CDR2 SNEGSKA (reference sequence).

The DNA of the CDR3 is TGTGCCAGCAGTAACTACGATACGCAGTATTTT. Amino acid sequence: CASSNYDTQYF. The gene calls are TRBV6-5 and TRBJ2-3; no clear D. The germline gives CDR1 MNHEY, CDR2 SVGAGI. The CDR3 is 11 residues long. Trimming removed 5 bases from V and 6 bases from J, with 6 bases in between.

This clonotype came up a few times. This chain's CDR3 is CAISGGLNTEAFF. The CDR3 DNA reads as TGTGCCATCAGTGGCGGCCTGAACACTGAAGCTTTCTTT. The chain uses TRBV10-3 and TRBJ1-1; D remains ambiguous. This CDR3 has 13 amino acids. Germline V gene lookup returns CDR1 ENHRY and CDR2 SYGVKD. V was cut by 4 bases and J by 0 bases, with 6 bases left in between.

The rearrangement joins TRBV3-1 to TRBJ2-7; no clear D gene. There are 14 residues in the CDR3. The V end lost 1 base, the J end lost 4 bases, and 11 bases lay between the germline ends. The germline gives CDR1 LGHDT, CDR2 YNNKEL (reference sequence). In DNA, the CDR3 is TGTGCCAGCAGCCAAGGGCCCAATTTATACGAGCAGTACTTC. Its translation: CASSQGPNLYEQYF.

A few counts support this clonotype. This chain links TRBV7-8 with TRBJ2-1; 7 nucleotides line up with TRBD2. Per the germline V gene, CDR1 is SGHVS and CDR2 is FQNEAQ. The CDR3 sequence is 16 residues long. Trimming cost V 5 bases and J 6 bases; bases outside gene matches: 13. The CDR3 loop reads CASSPTVVREINEQFF. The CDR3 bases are TGTGCCAGCAGCCCCACCGTCGTGCGGGAGATCAATGAGCAGTTCTTC.

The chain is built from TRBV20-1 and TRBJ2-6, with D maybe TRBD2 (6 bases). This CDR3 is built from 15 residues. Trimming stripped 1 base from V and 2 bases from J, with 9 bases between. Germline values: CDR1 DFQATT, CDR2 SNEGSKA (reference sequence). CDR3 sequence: CSARAPGAGANVLTF. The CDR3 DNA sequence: TGCAGTGCTAGAGCCCCGGGAGCTGGGGCCAACGTCCTGACTTTC.

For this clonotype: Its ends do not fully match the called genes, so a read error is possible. CDR3 bases: TGCAGTGCTAGAGAAACTAGCGGGAGAAGGGCCTACAATGAGCGGTTCTTC. It yields the protein CSARETSGRRAYNERFF. V gene TRBV20-1 combines with J gene TRBJ2-1, with 11 bases identical to TRBD2. Per the germline V gene, CDR1 is DFQATT and CDR2 is SNEGSKA (reference sequence). This CDR3 contains 17 residues.

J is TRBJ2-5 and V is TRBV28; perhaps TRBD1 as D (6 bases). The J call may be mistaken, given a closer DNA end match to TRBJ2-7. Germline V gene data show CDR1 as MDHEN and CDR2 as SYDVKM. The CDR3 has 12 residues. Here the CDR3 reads CATLRGADEQYF. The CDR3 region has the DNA TGTGCCACCCTCAGGGGAGCGGACGAGCAGTACTTC.

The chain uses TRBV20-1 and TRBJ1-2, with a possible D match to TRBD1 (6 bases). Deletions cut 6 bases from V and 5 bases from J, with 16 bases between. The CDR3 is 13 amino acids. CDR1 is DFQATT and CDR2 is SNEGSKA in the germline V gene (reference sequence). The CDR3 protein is CSAGAAAYYGYTF. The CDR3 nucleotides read TGCAGTGCGGGGGCCGCAGCCTATTATGGCTACACCTTC.

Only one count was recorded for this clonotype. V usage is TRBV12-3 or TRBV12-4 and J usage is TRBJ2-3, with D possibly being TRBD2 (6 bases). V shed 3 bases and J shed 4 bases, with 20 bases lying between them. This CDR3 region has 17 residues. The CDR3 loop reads CASSFYPGRGGADTQYF. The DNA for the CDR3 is TGTGCCAGCAGTTTTTACCCCGGGAGAGGCGGAGCAGATACGCAGTATTTT.

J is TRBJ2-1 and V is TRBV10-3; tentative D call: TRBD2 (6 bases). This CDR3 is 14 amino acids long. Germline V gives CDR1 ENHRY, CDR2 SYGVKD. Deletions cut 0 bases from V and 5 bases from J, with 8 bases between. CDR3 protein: CAISESLADNEQFF. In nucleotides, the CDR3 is TGTGCCATCAGTGAGTCGTTAGCGGACAATGAGCAGTTCTTC.

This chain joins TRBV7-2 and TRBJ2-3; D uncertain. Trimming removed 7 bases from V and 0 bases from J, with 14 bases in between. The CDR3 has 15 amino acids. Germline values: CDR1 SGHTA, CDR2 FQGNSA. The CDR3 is CASTLRYTSTDTQYF. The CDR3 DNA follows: TGTGCCAGCACCCTAAGGTACACTAGCACAGATACGCAGTATTTT.

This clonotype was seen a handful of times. Here the CDR3 reads CASSHSFSYEQYF. Here the CDR3 DNA reads TGTGCCAGCAGCCACTCCTTCTCCTACGAGCAGTACTTC. The rearrangement joins TRBV7-2 to TRBJ2-7; D unresolved. The length of the CDR3 is 13 residues. Germline V gene lookup returns CDR1 SGHTA and CDR2 FQGNSA. V lost 5 bases, J lost 0 bases, and 8 bases lay in between. Complete variable domain (other parts from reference TRBV7-2 and TRBJ2-7): GAGVSQSPSNKVTEKGKDVELRCDPISGHTALYWYRQSLGQGLEFLIYFQGNSAPDKSGLPSDRFSAERTGGSVSTLTIQRTQQEDSAVYLCASSHSFSYEQYFGPGTRLTVT.

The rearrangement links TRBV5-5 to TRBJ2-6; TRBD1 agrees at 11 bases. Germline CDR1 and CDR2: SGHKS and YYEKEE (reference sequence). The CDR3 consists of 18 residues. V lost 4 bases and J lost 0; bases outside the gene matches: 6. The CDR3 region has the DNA TGTGCCAGCAGCCTCTCCGGGACAGGGGGCTCTGGGGCCAACGTCCTGACTTTC. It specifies CASSLSGTGGSGANVLTF.

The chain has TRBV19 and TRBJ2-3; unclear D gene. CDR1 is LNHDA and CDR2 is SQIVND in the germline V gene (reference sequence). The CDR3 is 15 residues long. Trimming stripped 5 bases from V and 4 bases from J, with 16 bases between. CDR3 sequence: CASSPNGWSADTQYF. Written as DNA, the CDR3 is TGTGCCAGTAGTCCCAACGGGTGGAGCGCAGATACGCAGTATTTT.

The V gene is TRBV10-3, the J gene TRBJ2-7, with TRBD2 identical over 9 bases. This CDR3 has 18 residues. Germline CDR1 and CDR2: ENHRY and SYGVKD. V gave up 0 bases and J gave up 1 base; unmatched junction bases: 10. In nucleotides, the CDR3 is TGTGCCATCAGTGAGTCGTTCTCGGGACTAGCTCAGTCCTACGAGCAGTACTTC. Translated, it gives CAISESFSGLAQSYEQYF.

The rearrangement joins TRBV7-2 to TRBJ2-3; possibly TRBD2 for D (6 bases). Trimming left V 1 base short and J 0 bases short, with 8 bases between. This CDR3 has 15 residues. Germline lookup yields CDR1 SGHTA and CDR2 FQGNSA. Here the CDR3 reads CASSLVGTSTDTQYF. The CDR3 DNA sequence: TGTGCCAGCAGCTTAGTCGGGACTAGCACAGATACGCAGTATTTT.

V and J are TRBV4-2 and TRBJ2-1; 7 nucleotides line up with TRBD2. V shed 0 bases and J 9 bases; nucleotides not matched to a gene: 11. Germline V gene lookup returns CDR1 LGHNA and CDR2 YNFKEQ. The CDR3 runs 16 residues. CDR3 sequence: CASSQDDVGGGGEQFF. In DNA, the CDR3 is TGTGCCAGCAGCCAAGATGATGTGGGCGGGGGTGGTGAGCAGTTCTTC.